This TCR beta chain derives from a study of cytomegalovirus exposure and HLA in healthy donors. Primers: 60 Vbeta forward and 13 Jbeta reverse. Only in-frame clones appear in the TCRdb table, and some are missing; sequencing was by immunoSEQ multiplex PCR. Among approximately 140,000 clones, 70% to 80% were seen once, and the ten largest hold around an eighth. Germline CDR1 is MNHEY and CDR2 is SMNVEV (reference sequence). V gave up 5 bases and J gave up 7 bases, with 11 bases separating them. The CDR3 totals 12 residues. As regards this clone: What it recognizes is unknown.

The study, taken as a whole, reports: Later analysis showed most CMV-associated TCR beta chains appearing HLA-restricted.

This receptor was taken from a man aged 35-49 years in good health and CMV-seropositive. J is TRBJ2-5 and V is TRBV27; D possibly corresponds to TRBD1 (5 bases). Material for sequencing was PBMCs. Written as DNA, the CDR3 is TGTGCCAGCAGTCAAGGGGTTGGGACCCAGTACTTC. Its translation is CASSQGVGTQYF.